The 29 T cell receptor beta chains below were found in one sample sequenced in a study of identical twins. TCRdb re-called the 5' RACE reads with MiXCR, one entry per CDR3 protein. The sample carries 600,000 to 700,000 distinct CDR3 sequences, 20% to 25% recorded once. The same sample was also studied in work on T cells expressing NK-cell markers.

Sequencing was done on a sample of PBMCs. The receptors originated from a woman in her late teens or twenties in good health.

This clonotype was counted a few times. In DNA, the CDR3 is TGTGCCAGCCAACGGGGCAAGGGCTATGGCTACACCTTC. It specifies CASQRGKGYGYTF. V is TRBV6-1 and J is TRBJ1-2; perhaps TRBD1 as D (5 bases). There are 13 residues in the CDR3. Germline values: CDR1 MNHNS, CDR2 SASEGT. With 8 bases removed from V and 4 bases from J, the gap between germline ends came to 14 bases.

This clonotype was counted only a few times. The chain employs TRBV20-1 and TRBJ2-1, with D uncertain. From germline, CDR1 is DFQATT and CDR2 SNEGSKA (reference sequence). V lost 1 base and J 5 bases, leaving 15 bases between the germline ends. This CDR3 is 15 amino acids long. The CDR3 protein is CSARAPDRTHNEQFF. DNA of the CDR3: TGCAGTGCTAGAGCGCCTGATCGAACCCACAATGAGCAGTTCTTC.

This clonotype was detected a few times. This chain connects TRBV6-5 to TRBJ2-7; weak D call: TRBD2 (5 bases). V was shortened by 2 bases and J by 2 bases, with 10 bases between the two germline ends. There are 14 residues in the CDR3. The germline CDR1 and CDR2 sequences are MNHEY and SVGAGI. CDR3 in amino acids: CASSYAGATYEQYF. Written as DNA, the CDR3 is TGTGCCAGCAGTTACGCGGGCGCAACCTACGAGCAGTACTTC.

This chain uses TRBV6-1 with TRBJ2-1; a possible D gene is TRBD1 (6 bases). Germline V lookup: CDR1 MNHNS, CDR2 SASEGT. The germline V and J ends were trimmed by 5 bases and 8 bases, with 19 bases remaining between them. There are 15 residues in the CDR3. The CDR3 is CASSPGLQGVDEQFF. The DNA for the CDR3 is TGTGCCAGCAGTCCCGGGCTACAGGGAGTCGATGAGCAGTTCTTC.

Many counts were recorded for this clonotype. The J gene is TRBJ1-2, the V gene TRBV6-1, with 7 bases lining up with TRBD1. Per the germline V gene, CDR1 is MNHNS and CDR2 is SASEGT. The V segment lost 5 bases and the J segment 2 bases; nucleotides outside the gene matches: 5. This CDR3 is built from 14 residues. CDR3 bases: TGTGCCAGCAGTCGGACAGGCGGAAACTATGGCTACACCTTC. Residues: CASSRTGGNYGYTF.

In DNA, the CDR3 is TGTGCCAGCTCACCGGGTAATGAAAAACTGTTTTTT. Translating gives CASSPGNEKLFF. The chain links TRBV18 to TRBJ1-4; D uncertain. Per germline, CDR1 KGHSH and CDR2 LQKENI. V lost 3 bases and J 4 bases, leaving 3 bases between the germline ends. CDR3 size: 12 residues.

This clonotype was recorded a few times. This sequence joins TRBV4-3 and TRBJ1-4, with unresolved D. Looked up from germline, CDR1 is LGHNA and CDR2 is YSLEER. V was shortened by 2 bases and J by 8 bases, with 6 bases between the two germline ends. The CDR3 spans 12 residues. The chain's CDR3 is CASSQRREKLFF. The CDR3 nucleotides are TGCGCCAGCAGCCAAAGACGAGAAAAACTGTTTTTT.

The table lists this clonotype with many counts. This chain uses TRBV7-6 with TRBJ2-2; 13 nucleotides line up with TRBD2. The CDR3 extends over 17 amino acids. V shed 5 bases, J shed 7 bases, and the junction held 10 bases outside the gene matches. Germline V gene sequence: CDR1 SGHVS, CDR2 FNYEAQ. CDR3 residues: CASSAPGLAGLDGELFF. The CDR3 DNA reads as TGTGCCAGCAGCGCTCCGGGACTAGCGGGATTGGACGGGGAGCTGTTTTTT.

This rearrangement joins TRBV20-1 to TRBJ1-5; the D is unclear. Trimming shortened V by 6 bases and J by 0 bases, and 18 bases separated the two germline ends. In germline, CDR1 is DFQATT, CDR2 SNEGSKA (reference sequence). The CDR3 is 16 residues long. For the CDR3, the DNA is TGCAGTGCCCTGAGGAGGCAGTCCTTTAGCAATCAGCCCCAGCATTTT. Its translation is CSALRRQSFSNQPQHF.

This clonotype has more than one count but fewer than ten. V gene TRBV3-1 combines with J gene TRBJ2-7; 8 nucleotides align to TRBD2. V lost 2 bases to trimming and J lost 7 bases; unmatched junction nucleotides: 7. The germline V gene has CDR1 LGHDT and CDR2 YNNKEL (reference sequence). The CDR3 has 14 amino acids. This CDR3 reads CASSQTGTSIEQYF. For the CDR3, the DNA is TGTGCCAGCAGCCAAACCGGGACTAGTATAGAGCAGTACTTC.

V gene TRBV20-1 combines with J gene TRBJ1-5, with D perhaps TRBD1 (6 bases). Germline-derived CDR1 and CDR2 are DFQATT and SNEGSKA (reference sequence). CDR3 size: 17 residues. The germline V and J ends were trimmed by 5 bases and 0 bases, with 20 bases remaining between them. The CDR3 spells CSAVGHKPTYSNQPQHF. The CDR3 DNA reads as TGCAGTGCTGTGGGACACAAGCCGACTTATAGCAATCAGCCCCAGCATTTT.

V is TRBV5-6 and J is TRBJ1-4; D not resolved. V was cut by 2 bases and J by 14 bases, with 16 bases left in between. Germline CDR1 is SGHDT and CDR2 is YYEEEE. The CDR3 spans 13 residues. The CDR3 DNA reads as TGTGCCAGCAGCTTCGCATCGGGGTTAGTTCTGTTTTTT. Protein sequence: CASSFASGLVLFF.

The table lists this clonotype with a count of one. Written as DNA, the CDR3 is TGCGCCAGCATCGGGAGGGCAGCCAAAAACATTCAGTACTTC. Translation gives CASIGRAAKNIQYF. The chain is built from TRBV10-2 and TRBJ2-4; 8 nucleotides agree with TRBD2. Losses at the gene ends were 7 bases for V and 0 bases for J; bases not matched to a gene: 2. The V gene's germline CDR1 is WSHSY and CDR2 SAAADI. The CDR3 has 14 residues.

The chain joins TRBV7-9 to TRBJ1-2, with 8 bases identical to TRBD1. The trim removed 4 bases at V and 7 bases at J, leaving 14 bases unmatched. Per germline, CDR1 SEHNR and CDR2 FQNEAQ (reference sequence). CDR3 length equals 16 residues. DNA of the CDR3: TGTGCCAGCAGCTCACTCTTGGACAGGGAAGGGGGTGGCTACACCTTC. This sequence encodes CASSSLLDREGGGYTF.

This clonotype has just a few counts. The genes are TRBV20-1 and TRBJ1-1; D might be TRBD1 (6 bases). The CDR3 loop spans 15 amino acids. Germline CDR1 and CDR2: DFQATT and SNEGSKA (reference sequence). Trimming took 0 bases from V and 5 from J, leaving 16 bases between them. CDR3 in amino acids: CSARDYLGRGTEAFF. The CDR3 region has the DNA TGCAGTGCTAGAGATTACTTAGGAAGGGGGACTGAAGCTTTCTTT.

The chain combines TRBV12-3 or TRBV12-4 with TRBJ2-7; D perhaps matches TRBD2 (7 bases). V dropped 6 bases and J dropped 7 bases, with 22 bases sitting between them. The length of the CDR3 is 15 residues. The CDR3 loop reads CASSPTGGGSREQYF. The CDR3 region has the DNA TGTGCCAGCAGCCCCACCGGGGGCGGGAGTAGGGAGCAGTACTTC.

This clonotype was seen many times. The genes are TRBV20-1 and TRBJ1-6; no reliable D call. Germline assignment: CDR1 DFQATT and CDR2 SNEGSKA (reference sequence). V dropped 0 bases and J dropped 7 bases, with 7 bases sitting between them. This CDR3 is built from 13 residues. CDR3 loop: CSARDSANSPLHF. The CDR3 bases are TGCAGTGCTAGAGATTCAGCCAATTCACCCCTCCACTTT.

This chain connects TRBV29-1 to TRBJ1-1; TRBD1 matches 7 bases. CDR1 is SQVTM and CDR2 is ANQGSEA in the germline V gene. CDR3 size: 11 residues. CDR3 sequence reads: CSYEGGQRAFF. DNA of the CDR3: TGCAGTTACGAGGGGGGACAGAGGGCTTTCTTT.

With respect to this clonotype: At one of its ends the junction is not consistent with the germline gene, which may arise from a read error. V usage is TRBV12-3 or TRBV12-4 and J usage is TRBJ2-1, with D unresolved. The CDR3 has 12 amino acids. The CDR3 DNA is TGTGCCAGCAGTGAAGGCGGTCCTGAGCAGTTTTTC. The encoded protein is CASSEGGPEQFF.

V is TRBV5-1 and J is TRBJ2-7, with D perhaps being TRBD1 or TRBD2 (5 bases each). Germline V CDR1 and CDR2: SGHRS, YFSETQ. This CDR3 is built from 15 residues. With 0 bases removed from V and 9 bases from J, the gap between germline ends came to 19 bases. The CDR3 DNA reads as TGCGCCAGCAGCTTGGACCAGGGAGAATTGCGATGGCAGTACTTC. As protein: CASSLDQGELRWQYF. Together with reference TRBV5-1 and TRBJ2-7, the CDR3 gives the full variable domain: KAGVTQTPRYLIKTRGQQVTLSCSPISGHRSVSWYQQTPGQGLQFLFEYFSETQRNKGNFPGRFSGRQFSNSRSEMNVSTLELGDSALYLCASSLDQGELRWQYFGPGTRLTVT.

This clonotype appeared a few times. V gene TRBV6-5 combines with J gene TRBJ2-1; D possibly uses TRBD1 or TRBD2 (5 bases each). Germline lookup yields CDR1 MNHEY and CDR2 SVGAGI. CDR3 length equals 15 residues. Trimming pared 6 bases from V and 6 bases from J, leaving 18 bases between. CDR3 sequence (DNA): TGTGCCAGCAGGTTTACTTGGGGGAGTTCCAATGAGCAGTTCTTC. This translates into CASRFTWGSSNEQFF.

In nucleotides, the CDR3 is TGCAGTGCCGGGACAGCCTTGAACACTGAAGCTTTCTTT. Translation: CSAGTALNTEAFF. This chain joins TRBV20-1 and TRBJ1-1; TRBD1 matches at 7 bases. Trimming removed 6 bases from V and 0 bases from J; junction bases left unmatched: 4. The CDR3 sequence is 13 residues long. Germline assignment: CDR1 DFQATT and CDR2 SNEGSKA (reference sequence).

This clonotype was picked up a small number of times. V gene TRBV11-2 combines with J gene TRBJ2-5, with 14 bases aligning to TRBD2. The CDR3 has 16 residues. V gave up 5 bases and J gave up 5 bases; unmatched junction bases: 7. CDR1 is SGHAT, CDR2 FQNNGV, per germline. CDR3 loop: CASSPTTSGRAETQYF. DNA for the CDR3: TGTGCCAGCAGCCCCACGACTAGCGGGAGGGCGGAGACCCAGTACTTC.

The CDR3 DNA follows: TGTGCCATCAGGAACACCGGGGAGCTGTTTTTT. Encoded protein: CAIRNTGELFF. This chain links TRBV10-3 with TRBJ2-2; D not resolved. The CDR3 extends over 11 amino acids. CDR1 is ENHRY, CDR2 SYGVKD, per germline. Trimming removed 6 bases at V and 1 base at J, with 0 bases between.

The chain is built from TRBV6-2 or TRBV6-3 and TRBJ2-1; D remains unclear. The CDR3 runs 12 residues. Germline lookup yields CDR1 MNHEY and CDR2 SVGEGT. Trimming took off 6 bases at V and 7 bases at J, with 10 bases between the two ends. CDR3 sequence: CASRQTANEQFF. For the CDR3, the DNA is TGTGCCAGCAGACAGACGGCTAATGAGCAGTTCTTC.

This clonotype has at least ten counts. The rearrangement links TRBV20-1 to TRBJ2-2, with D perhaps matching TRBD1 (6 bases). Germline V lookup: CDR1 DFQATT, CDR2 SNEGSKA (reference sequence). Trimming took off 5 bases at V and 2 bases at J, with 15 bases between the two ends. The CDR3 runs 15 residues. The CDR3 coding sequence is TGCAGTGCTCCCCGACAGGACGTCAACACCGGGGAGCTGTTTTTT. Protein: CSAPRQDVNTGELFF.

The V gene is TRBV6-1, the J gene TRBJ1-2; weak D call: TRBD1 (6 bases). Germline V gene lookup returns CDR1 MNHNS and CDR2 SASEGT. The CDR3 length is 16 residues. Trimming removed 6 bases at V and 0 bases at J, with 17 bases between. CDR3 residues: CASRLHRDKANYGYTF. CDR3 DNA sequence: TGTGCCAGCAGACTCCACCGGGACAAAGCTAACTATGGCTACACCTTC.

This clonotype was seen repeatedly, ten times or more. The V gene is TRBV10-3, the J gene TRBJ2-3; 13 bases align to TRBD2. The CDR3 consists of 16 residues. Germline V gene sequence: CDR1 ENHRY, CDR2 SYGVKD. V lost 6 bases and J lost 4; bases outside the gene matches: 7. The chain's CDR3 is CAIRSGLAGASDTQYF. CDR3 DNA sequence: TGTGCCATCAGGTCAGGACTAGCGGGGGCGTCAGATACGCAGTATTTT.

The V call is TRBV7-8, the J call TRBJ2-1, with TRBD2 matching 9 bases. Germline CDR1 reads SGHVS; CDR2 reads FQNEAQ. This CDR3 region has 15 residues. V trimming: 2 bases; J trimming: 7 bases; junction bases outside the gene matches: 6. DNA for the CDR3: TGTGCCAGCAGCTTAAGGCGGGAGGGCCGGAATGAGCAGTTCTTC. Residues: CASSLRREGRNEQFF.